These T cell receptor beta chains were read from a single sample in a study of blood T cell repertoires in COVID-19. Sequencing was performed with immunoSEQ multiplex PCR; in TCRdb, only in-frame clones are kept and a portion is missing. Of more than 60,000 clones in the sample, about 89% were seen once. Sequences were obtained from peripheral blood. All receptors derive from a man in his 60s with acute or convalescent COVID-19. Each CDR3 is given with its conserved first and last residue. Fields, in order: D gene, V gene, J gene, clone size, CDR3 DNA, CDR3 protein. The D gene is left open where the match is weak. Size is stated for part of the rows, as once, few or many counts, or as a class when the clone is expanded.

d_gene: .
v_gene: TRBV3-1/TRBV3-2
j_gene: TRBJ1-1
abundance: once
CDR3nt: TGTGCCAGCAGCGGTCAGGGTTTCACTGAAGCTTTCTTT
CDR3aa: CASSGQGFTEAFF

d_gene: .
v_gene: TRBV23-1
j_gene: TRBJ2-6
abundance: .
CDR3nt: TGCGCCAGCAGTCAACCGGGGGTTGGGCAGGCCCTCTCTGGGGCCAACGTCCTGACTTTC
CDR3aa: CASSQPGVGQALSGANVLTF

d_gene: .
v_gene: TRBV9
j_gene: TRBJ2-7
abundance: .
CDR3nt: TGTGCCAGCAGCGCGGGTTATCAGATCTCCTACGAGCAGTACTTC
CDR3aa: CASSAGYQISYEQYF

d_gene: TRBD1
v_gene: TRBV19
j_gene: TRBJ2-7
abundance: .
CDR3nt: TGTGCCAGTAGTATGCTACAGGGGGCGCGGGCCTACGAGCAGTACTTC
CDR3aa: CASSMLQGARAYEQYF

d_gene: .
v_gene: TRBV5-6
j_gene: TRBJ1-5
abundance: .
CDR3nt: TGTGCCAGCAGCTTGGGGACAAGCGGGAATCAGCCCCAGCATTTT
CDR3aa: CASSLGTSGNQPQHF

d_gene: TRBD1
v_gene: TRBV6-1
j_gene: TRBJ2-1
abundance: .
CDR3nt: TGTGCCAGCAGTGGATTATGGGACAGGCGCACAGGTGAGCAGTTCTTC
CDR3aa: CASSGLWDRRTGEQFF

d_gene: TRBD1
v_gene: TRBV12-3/TRBV12-4
j_gene: TRBJ1-6
abundance: .
CDR3nt: TGTGCCAGCGGCCCCGGGACAGCGCTCCACTTT
CDR3aa: CASGPGTALHF

d_gene: TRBD1
v_gene: TRBV27
j_gene: TRBJ2-2
abundance: .
CDR3nt: TGTGCCAGCAGAGGACAGGGGCGCTGGGTGGCCTCGAACACCGGGGAGCTGTTTTTT
CDR3aa: CASRGQGRWVASNTGELFF

d_gene: .
v_gene: TRBV19
j_gene: TRBJ2-7
abundance: .
CDR3nt: TGTGCCAGTAGTAGCAGAGGTTCCGAGCAGTACTTC
CDR3aa: CASSSRGSEQYF

d_gene: .
v_gene: TRBV27
j_gene: TRBJ1-1
abundance: .
CDR3nt: TGTGCCAGCAGTCTCCGGACAGACCGGACTGAAGCTTTCTTT
CDR3aa: CASSLRTDRTEAFF

d_gene: .
v_gene: TRBV6-5
j_gene: TRBJ2-7
abundance: .
CDR3nt: TGTGCCACCAAGGGGGGGGCTACAAAAGAGCAGTACTTC
CDR3aa: CATKGGATKEQYF

d_gene: TRBD1
v_gene: TRBV5-1
j_gene: TRBJ1-2
abundance: .
CDR3nt: TGCGCCAGCAGCTTGGTTCAGGGGGCCTATGGCTACACCTTC
CDR3aa: CASSLVQGAYGYTF

d_gene: TRBD1
v_gene: TRBV24-1
j_gene: TRBJ2-1
abundance: .
CDR3nt: TGTGCCACCAGTGACCCGACTCGGACAGGCCAGGGGGTTAAAAATGAGCAGTTCTTC
CDR3aa: CATSDPTRTGQGVKNEQFF

d_gene: TRBD1
v_gene: TRBV4-3
j_gene: TRBJ1-1
abundance: .
CDR3nt: TGCGCCAGCAGCCGACAGGGACGGAGGAACACTGAAGCTTTCTTT
CDR3aa: CASSRQGRRNTEAFF

d_gene: TRBD1
v_gene: TRBV6-5
j_gene: TRBJ2-2
abundance: .
CDR3nt: TGTGCGACCTTGGGACAGAGGGCCGGGGAGCTGTTTTTT
CDR3aa: CATLGQRAGELFF

d_gene: TRBD2
v_gene: TRBV9
j_gene: TRBJ2-5
abundance: once
CDR3nt: TGTGCCAGCAGCGTGTCAGCGGGGGGCACTGGAGAGACCCAGTACTTC
CDR3aa: CASSVSAGGTGETQYF

d_gene: TRBD1
v_gene: TRBV5-1
j_gene: TRBJ1-1
abundance: .
CDR3nt: TGCGCCAGCAGCGCCGGACAGGGGAAGAACACTGAAGCTTTCTTT
CDR3aa: CASSAGQGKNTEAFF

d_gene: .
v_gene: TRBV19
j_gene: TRBJ1-5
abundance: .
CDR3nt: TGTGCCAGTATCTCTGACGGGATATTAGGCAATCAGCCCCAGCATTTT
CDR3aa: CASISDGILGNQPQHF

d_gene: TRBD1
v_gene: TRBV12-5
j_gene: TRBJ1-2
abundance: .
CDR3nt: TGTGCTAGTGGTTTGGTACAGGGGGCGCAGAACTATGGCTACACCTTC
CDR3aa: CASGLVQGAQNYGYTF

d_gene: TRBD1
v_gene: TRBV27
j_gene: TRBJ1-2
abundance: once
CDR3nt: TGTGCCAGCAGTTACACAGGGGGAGGTCATGGCTACACCTTC
CDR3aa: CASSYTGGGHGYTF

d_gene: .
v_gene: TRBV19
j_gene: TRBJ2-2
abundance: .
CDR3nt: TGTGCCAGTAGTATAGATACAGGGTATGCCGGGGAGCTGTTTTTT
CDR3aa: CASSIDTGYAGELFF

d_gene: .
v_gene: TRBV12-3/TRBV12-4
j_gene: TRBJ1-2
abundance: .
CDR3nt: TGTGCCAGCAGCCAGGGATATGGCTACACCTTC
CDR3aa: CASSQGYGYTF

d_gene: TRBD2
v_gene: TRBV5-6
j_gene: TRBJ2-1
abundance: .
CDR3nt: TGTGCCAGCAGCTCCCTCCTAGCGGACTCCTACAATGAGCAGTTCTTC
CDR3aa: CASSSLLADSYNEQFF

d_gene: TRBD1
v_gene: TRBV19
j_gene: TRBJ1-2
abundance: few
CDR3nt: TGTGCCAGTAGCCCGGGACAGGGGTTTGGCTACACCTTC
CDR3aa: CASSPGQGFGYTF

d_gene: .
v_gene: TRBV9
j_gene: TRBJ1-6
abundance: .
CDR3nt: TGTGCCAGCAGCTCGAGACAGCCGAGCTCCTATAATTCACCCCTCCACTTT
CDR3aa: CASSSRQPSSYNSPLHF

d_gene: TRBD2
v_gene: TRBV5-1
j_gene: TRBJ2-3
abundance: .
CDR3nt: TGCGCCAGCAGTCTTAGCGGGGGGGTTACAGATACGCAGTATTTT
CDR3aa: CASSLSGGVTDTQYF

d_gene: TRBD1
v_gene: TRBV5-4
j_gene: TRBJ2-1
abundance: .
CDR3nt: TGTGCCAGCAGCTCGACAGGGGATGAGCAGTTCTTC
CDR3aa: CASSSTGDEQFF

d_gene: .
v_gene: TRBV5-1
j_gene: TRBJ1-1
abundance: .
CDR3nt: TGCGCCAGCAGCTTGGGGGTCAGGGTTTGGGTGAACACTGAAGCTTTCTTT
CDR3aa: CASSLGVRVWVNTEAFF

d_gene: .
v_gene: TRBV5-1
j_gene: TRBJ1-1
abundance: .
CDR3nt: TGCGCCAGCAGCTTGTCCGGGAGGGGGGGAACCACTGAAGCTTTCTTT
CDR3aa: CASSLSGRGGTTEAFF

d_gene: TRBD2
v_gene: TRBV18
j_gene: TRBJ2-5
abundance: .
CDR3nt: TGTGCCAGCTCACCACAGGGACTAAGTCGGGGGACCCAGTACTTC
CDR3aa: CASSPQGLSRGTQYF

d_gene: .
v_gene: TRBV30
j_gene: TRBJ1-2
abundance: .
CDR3nt: TGTGCCTGGAGTGTACTAGGTCCCTATGGCTACACCTTC
CDR3aa: CAWSVLGPYGYTF

d_gene: TRBD2
v_gene: TRBV19
j_gene: TRBJ2-3
abundance: .
CDR3nt: TGTGCCAGTAGTGACGGAAGCGGGGGGGCCGTGGATACGCAGTATTTT
CDR3aa: CASSDGSGGAVDTQYF

d_gene: .
v_gene: TRBV4-3
j_gene: TRBJ1-2
abundance: .
CDR3nt: TGCGCCAGCAGCCAAGGGGGTGGAGGGGATGGCTACACCTTC
CDR3aa: CASSQGGGGDGYTF

d_gene: .
v_gene: TRBV11-2
j_gene: TRBJ1-6
abundance: once
CDR3nt: TGTGCCAGCTCGAGCGGGGGCGAGACGTCAACCCTCCACTTT
CDR3aa: CASSSGGETSTLHF

d_gene: .
v_gene: TRBV5-6
j_gene: TRBJ2-6
abundance: .
CDR3nt: TGTGCCAGCAGCCTTCGGGCTGGGGCCAACGTCCTGACTTTC
CDR3aa: CASSLRAGANVLTF

d_gene: TRBD1
v_gene: TRBV3-1/TRBV3-2
j_gene: TRBJ2-7
abundance: .
CDR3nt: TGTGCCAGCAGCCAAGGTGCAGGGGGAGCCTACGAGCAGTACTTC
CDR3aa: CASSQGAGGAYEQYF

d_gene: .
v_gene: TRBV19
j_gene: TRBJ2-7
abundance: .
CDR3nt: TGTGCCAGTAGTAATGCGGAAGAGCAGTACTTC
CDR3aa: CASSNAEEQYF

d_gene: TRBD1
v_gene: TRBV4-2
j_gene: TRBJ2-6
abundance: .
CDR3nt: TGTGCCAGCAGCCACCTGGACAGGGGATTAGACTCTGGGGCCAACGTCCTGACTTTC
CDR3aa: CASSHLDRGLDSGANVLTF

d_gene: .
v_gene: TRBV18
j_gene: TRBJ1-1
abundance: .
CDR3nt: TGTGCCAGCTCATCTCCAGCAGGCATGAACACTGAAGCTTTCTTT
CDR3aa: CASSSPAGMNTEAFF

d_gene: TRBD1
v_gene: TRBV5-6
j_gene: TRBJ1-2
abundance: .
CDR3nt: TGTGCCAGCAGCTTGGCAATTCAGGGGGCGCGAGGTAATGATGGCTACACCTTC
CDR3aa: CASSLAIQGARGNDGYTF

d_gene: .
v_gene: TRBV7-2
j_gene: TRBJ1-3
abundance: .
CDR3nt: TGTGCCAGCAGCTTAGGTCCCGACAGGATCGGAAACACCATATATTTT
CDR3aa: CASSLGPDRIGNTIYF

d_gene: TRBD1
v_gene: TRBV10-1
j_gene: TRBJ1-3
abundance: .
CDR3nt: TGCGCCAGCAGTGAGTCGATGGGGCAGGGGGGTGGAAACACCATATATTTT
CDR3aa: CASSESMGQGGGNTIYF

d_gene: .
v_gene: TRBV4-3
j_gene: TRBJ1-2
abundance: .
CDR3nt: TGCGCCAGCAGCCAAGATGGGGGGTATGGCTACACCTTC
CDR3aa: CASSQDGGYGYTF

d_gene: .
v_gene: TRBV18
j_gene: TRBJ2-5
abundance: .
CDR3nt: TGTGCCAGCTCACCTCTAGGTAGCGCTGCCGTCGAGACCCAGTACTTC
CDR3aa: CASSPLGSAAVETQYF

d_gene: TRBD1
v_gene: TRBV4-2
j_gene: TRBJ1-6
abundance: .
CDR3nt: TGTGCCAGCAGCCTGACAGGGGCTGATTCACCCCTCCACTTT
CDR3aa: CASSLTGADSPLHF

d_gene: TRBD1
v_gene: TRBV12-3/TRBV12-4
j_gene: TRBJ1-2
abundance: .
CDR3nt: TGTGCCAGCAGTACAGGGGCCTATGGCTACACCTTC
CDR3aa: CASSTGAYGYTF

d_gene: TRBD1
v_gene: TRBV4-3
j_gene: TRBJ1-6
abundance: .
CDR3nt: TGCGCCAGCAGCCAAGATAGGACAGGAGTTTCACCCCTCCACTTT
CDR3aa: CASSQDRTGVSPLHF